These 16 T cell receptor beta chains came from one sample sequenced in a study of OX40 agonist ivuxolimab in advanced cancers. TCRdb keeps only in-frame clones here, not all; method: immunoSEQ multiplex PCR. The table lists 40,000 to 45,000 clones, 70% to 90% of them singletons. Sequencing was performed on CD4+ or CD8+ T cells sorted from blood, taken in a trial of the OX40 agonist ivuxolimab. The receptors come from an adult with an advanced solid tumor such as melanoma, head and neck, liver or kidney cancer.

This clone rates as medium-sized. The chain joins TRBV10-3 to TRBJ2-7, with TRBD2 matching over 10 bases. The CDR3 is made up of 14 amino acids. V lost 6 bases, J lost 5 bases, and 7 bases stayed unmatched. CDR1 ENHRY and CDR2 SYGVKD come from the germline V gene. The CDR3: CAIRPSGSLNEQYF. The CDR3 coding sequence is TGTGCCATCAGACCTAGCGGGAGTCTCAACGAGCAGTACTTC.

For the CDR3, the DNA is TGTGCCAGTACCCTCCCCGCTGGCTCGTCTGAAGCTTTCTTT. It encodes CASTLPAGSSEAFF. The chain employs TRBV19 and TRBJ1-1; D gene uncertain. The CDR3 runs to 14 residues. The V gene's germline CDR1 is LNHDA and CDR2 SQIVND (reference sequence). V lost 7 bases, J lost 6 bases, and 18 bases lay in between.

The chain has TRBV2 and TRBJ2-7; no definite D call. Deletions cut 6 bases from V and 3 bases from J, with 12 bases between. CDR3 length: 13 residues. The germline V gene has CDR1 SNHLY and CDR2 FYNNEI. The CDR3 region is CASSPMGNYEQYF. The CDR3 region has the DNA TGTGCCAGCAGCCCAATGGGGAACTACGAGCAGTACTTC.

V usage is TRBV9 and J usage is TRBJ2-3; 7 bases align to TRBD1. Germline V gene data show CDR1 as SGDLS and CDR2 as YYNGEE. Trimming removed 3 bases from V and 5 bases from J; junction bases left unmatched: 9. The CDR3 sequence is 15 residues long. CDR3 sequence: CASSARGGAVDTQYF. In DNA form, the CDR3 reads TGTGCCAGCAGCGCGCGAGGGGGCGCGGTAGATACGCAGTATTTT. The entire variable domain, with the rest obtained from reference TRBV9 and TRBJ2-3, is as follows: DSGVTQTPKHLITATGQRVTLRCSPRSGDLSVYWYQQSLDQGLQFLIQYYNGEERAKGNILERFSAQQFPDLHSELNLSSLELGDSALYFCASSARGGAVDTQYFGPGTRLTVL.

DNA of the CDR3: TGTGCCAGCAGCTTAAGGCCCCAAGAGACCCAGTACTTC. Translation gives CASSLRPQETQYF. The rearrangement uses TRBV11-2 and TRBJ2-5; D is uncertain. This CDR3 is built from 13 residues. CDR1 and CDR2 from the germline V gene are SGHAT and FQNNGV. Trimming stripped 2 bases from V and 1 base from J, with 5 bases between.

This sequence joins TRBV27 and TRBJ1-1; 9 nucleotides match TRBD1. CDR3 size: 13 residues. Losses at the gene ends were 2 bases for V and 5 bases for J; bases not matched to a gene: 0. Germline values: CDR1 MNHEY, CDR2 SMNVEV (reference sequence). CDR3 amino acids: CASSLGTGTEAFF. The CDR3 nucleotides are TGTGCCAGCAGTTTAGGGACAGGGACTGAAGCTTTCTTT.

The chain's CDR3 is CASSLSEAEQYF. The CDR3, as DNA: TGTGCCAGCAGCTTGAGCGAGGCCGAGCAGTACTTC. The V and J genes are TRBV11-1 and TRBJ2-7; no clear D. Trimming took 3 bases from V and 6 from J, leaving 9 bases between them. Germline CDR1 reads SGHAT; CDR2 reads FQDESV (reference sequence). The CDR3 runs 12 residues.

V and J are TRBV2 and TRBJ2-7; TRBD2 matches 7 bases. The ends lost 4 bases at V and 0 bases at J; junction bases unmatched: 9. CDR1 is SNHLY, CDR2 FYNNEI, per germline. The CDR3 is 16 amino acids. This CDR3 is CASSVLLAGPSYEQYF. For the CDR3, the DNA is TGTGCCAGCAGTGTTCTCTTAGCGGGTCCCTCCTACGAGCAGTACTTC.

In this sample, this clone turned up once. The genes are TRBV27 and TRBJ1-2; possible D gene TRBD1, 5 bases. CDR1 and CDR2 (germline): MNHEY, SMNVEV (reference sequence). The CDR3 has 15 amino acids. V was shortened by 0 bases and J by 4 bases, with 12 bases between the two germline ends. In DNA form, the CDR3 reads TGTGCCAGCAGTTTATCGGTTGGGGGGATCTATGGCTACACCTTC. Translating it yields CASSLSVGGIYGYTF.

The chain links TRBV9 to TRBJ2-3, with a possible D match to TRBD1 (6 bases). Trimming left V 4 bases short and J 6 bases short, with 9 bases between. Germline lookup yields CDR1 SGDLS and CDR2 YYNGEE. The CDR3 has 12 amino acids. The CDR3 coding sequence is TGTGCCAGCAGCTCAAGGGGGGATACGCAGTATTTT. It translates to CASSSRGDTQYF.

The CDR3 loop reads CATSRDLYGANTEAFF. The DNA for the CDR3 is TGTGCCACCAGCAGAGATCTTTACGGGGCGAACACTGAAGCTTTCTTT. The rearrangement joins TRBV15 to TRBJ1-1, with D possibly matching TRBD1 (5 bases). V lost 0 bases and J 1 base, leaving 12 bases between the germline ends. From germline, CDR1 is LNHNV and CDR2 YYDKDF (reference sequence). This CDR3 contains 16 residues.

There are a few counts of this clone. The chain couples TRBV7-6 to TRBJ2-7, with 7 bases matching TRBD1. The junction had 4 bases not matched to a gene; V was cut back by 5 bases and J by 3 bases. From germline, CDR1 is SGHVS and CDR2 FNYEAQ. The CDR3 is 13 residues long. The CDR3 bases are TGTGCCAGCAGCGTAACAGGGGTCTACGAGCAGTACTTC. Its protein is CASSVTGVYEQYF. Full variable domain (missing parts from reference TRBV7-6 and TRBJ2-7): GAGVSQSPRYKVTKRGQDVALRCDPISGHVSLYWYRQALGQGPEFLTYFNYEAQQDKSGLPNDRFSAERPEGSISTLTIQRTEQRDSAMYRCASSVTGVYEQYFGPGTRLTVT.

The genes are TRBV15 and TRBJ2-7; D possibly uses TRBD1 or TRBD2 (5 bases each). Germline CDR1 is LNHNV and CDR2 is YYDKDF (reference sequence). The CDR3 length is 17 residues. Between the trimmed V and J ends, which lost 0 bases and 7 bases, there was a span of 22 bases. The CDR3 coding sequence is TGTGCCACCAGCAGAGATTCGGGACGCCCTCTTTACATGGAGCAGTACTTC. The encoded protein is CATSRDSGRPLYMEQYF. Drawing the rest from reference TRBV15 and TRBJ2-7, the complete variable domain is DAMVIQNPRYQVTQFGKPVTLSCSQTLNHNVMYWYQQKSSQAPKLLFHYYDKDFNNEADTPDNFQSRRPNTSFCFLDIRSPGLGDTAMYLCATSRDSGRPLYMEQYFGPGTRLTVT.

This rearrangement joins TRBV5-4 to TRBJ1-1, with D possibly being TRBD1 (5 bases). Deletions cut 4 bases from V and 1 base from J, with 11 bases between. CDR1 and CDR2 from the germline V gene are SGHNT and YYREEE (reference sequence). The CDR3 spans 14 residues. CDR3 loop: CASSLRGTNTEAFF. The CDR3 DNA follows: TGTGCCAGCAGCCTTCGAGGGACGAACACTGAAGCTTTCTTT.

The chain has TRBV7-9 and TRBJ2-1; 8 bases match TRBD2. V shed 5 bases, J shed 15 bases, and the junction held 18 bases outside the gene matches. This CDR3 has 15 amino acids. Germline-derived CDR1 and CDR2 are SEHNR and FQNEAQ (reference sequence). The CDR3 here is CASSAAGAGEYGPFF. The CDR3 nucleotides read TGTGCCAGCAGCGCGGCCGGAGCGGGAGAGTACGGTCCGTTCTTC.

The chain links TRBV10-3 to TRBJ2-3; 11 positions agree with TRBD2. The CDR3 has 16 amino acids. Unmatched junction bases numbered 1, after V lost 2 bases and J lost 0 bases. Germline lookup yields CDR1 ENHRY and CDR2 SYGVKD. The CDR3 sequence: CAISEGLAGSTDTQYF. CDR3 in DNA: TGTGCCATCAGTGAGGGACTAGCGGGTAGCACAGATACGCAGTATTTT.